This TCR beta chain was retrieved from a study of blood T cell repertoires in COVID-19. Turning to the study itself: Material from acute and convalescent COVID-19 was sourced from the United States, Italy and Spain. T cells, B-cell-depleted T cells, or PBMCs supplied cDNA or gDNA.

In the original processing: Scientists estimated how many nucleated cells there were by amplifying reference gene primers. Data came from immunoSEQ multiplex PCR; TCRdb stores just in-frame clones and leaves some out. V, J and clone size are taken as reported in that table, and D and trimming were inferred from the DNA itself. Of about 90,000 clones in the sample, roughly 84% are singletons; the top ten hold roughly 30%. A few counts support this clone. The receptor was derived from a woman at least 80 years old with active or convalescent COVID-19. Sequencing input: peripheral blood.

CDR3 sequence (DNA): TGTGCCAGCAGCCCCGAAAGAGGGCTTGGCTACACCTTC. This encodes CASSPERGLGYTF. The rearrangement joins TRBV5-4 to TRBJ1-2; D is unresolved. This CDR3 has 13 amino acids. Germline CDR1 SGHNT, CDR2 YYREEE (reference sequence). Deletions cut 4 bases from V and 7 bases from J, with 14 bases between.